This T cell receptor beta chain was retrieved from a study of technical replicates of blood from a handful of donors. The CDR3 loop spans 16 amino acids. CDR1 SGHTA and CDR2 FQGNSA come from the germline V gene. V lost 1 base and J lost 7; bases outside the gene matches: 12. The protocol was immunoSEQ multiplex PCR, while the TCRdb copy is restricted to in-frame clones and leaves out a portion. The sample includes about 59,000 clones, 75% to 90% of them seen just once. This receptor was taken from a human donor in good health. Some clones in this sample may be carry-over from other donors' samples. The V and J genes are TRBV7-2 and TRBJ2-5; 7 nucleotides agree with TRBD1. Sequencing was done on a sample of PBMCs. CDR3 nucleotides: TGTGCCAGCAGCTTAGTCACGAGACAGGGTTTAGGGACCCAGTACTTC. It encodes CASSLVTRQGLGTQYF. The full variable domain, its missing parts supplied by reference TRBV7-2 and TRBJ2-5, is GAGVSQSPSNKVTEKGKDVELRCDPISGHTALYWYRQSLGQGLEFLIYFQGNSAPDKSGLPSDRFSAERTGGSVSTLTIQRTQQEDSAVYLCASSLVTRQGLGTQYFGPGTRLLVL.